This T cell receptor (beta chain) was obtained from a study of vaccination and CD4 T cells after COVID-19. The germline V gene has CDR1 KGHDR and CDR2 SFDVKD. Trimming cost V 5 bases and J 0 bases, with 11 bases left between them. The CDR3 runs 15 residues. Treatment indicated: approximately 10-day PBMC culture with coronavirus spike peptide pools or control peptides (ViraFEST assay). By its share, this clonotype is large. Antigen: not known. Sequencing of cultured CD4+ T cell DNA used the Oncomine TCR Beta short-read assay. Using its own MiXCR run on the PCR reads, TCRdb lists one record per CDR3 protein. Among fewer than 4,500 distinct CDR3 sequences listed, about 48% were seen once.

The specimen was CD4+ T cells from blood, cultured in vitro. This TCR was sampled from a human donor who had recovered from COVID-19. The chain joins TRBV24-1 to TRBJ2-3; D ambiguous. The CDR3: CATSGARASTDTQYF. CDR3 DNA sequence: TGTGCCACCAGTGGCGCGAGAGCAAGCACAGATACGCAGTATTTT.